This T cell receptor (beta chain) is drawn from a study of blood T cell repertoires in COVID-19. Study-level information: Samples representing acute and convalescent COVID-19 were sourced from the United States, Italy and Spain.

V lost 7 bases and J lost 6; bases outside the gene matches: 8. The CDR3 has 13 residues. Per the original methods: Reference gene primer amplification yielded estimated nucleated cell counts. Measured with immunoSEQ multiplex PCR; TCRdb has only the in-frame clones, and not every one. The V and J calls and clone size were taken over from that table, and D and trimming were inferred from the DNA. This sample has fewer than 130,000 clones, with around 87% found just once. The TCR sequence derives from a woman older than 75 with acute or convalescent COVID-19. The rearrangement joins TRBV12-3 or TRBV12-4 to TRBJ1-1, with 7 bases lining up with TRBD1. Sequencing input: peripheral blood. The CDR3 loop is CASTERQGSEAFF. The CDR3 DNA follows: TGTGCCAGCACCGAAAGACAGGGATCTGAAGCTTTCTTT.